The 14 T cell receptor beta chains given below trace back to one sample, sequenced in a study of cytomegalovirus exposure and HLA in healthy donors. In the PCR, 60 Vbeta and 13 Jbeta primers were used. Here immunoSEQ multiplex PCR was the method, and the copy in TCRdb shows in-frame clones only, minus some. The table has under 200,000 clones, more than 60% seen once; the top ten hold around 4.6%. Material: PBMCs. All receptors derive from a male donor in good health and CMV-seronegative.

The rearrangement uses TRBV4-3 and TRBJ2-5; the match to TRBD2 covers 15 bases. The V segment lost 4 bases and the J segment 5 bases; nucleotides outside the gene matches: 2. This CDR3 spans 15 amino acids. The germline CDR1 and CDR2 sequences are LGHNA and YSLEER. The CDR3 loop is CASSLGTSGRETQYF. Written as DNA, the CDR3 is TGCGCCAGCAGCCTTGGGACTAGCGGGAGGGAGACCCAGTACTTC.

This clone was found once. In the same sample, other DNA sequences code for this CDR3. V gene TRBV28 combines with J gene TRBJ2-7; weak D call: TRBD1 (6 bases). This CDR3 is 14 amino acids long. With 6 bases removed from V and 4 bases from J, the gap between germline ends came to 16 bases. Germline-derived CDR1 and CDR2 are MDHEN and SYDVKM. The CDR3 coding sequence is TGTGCCAGCAGCTTCTTGGGGGCGAGTTACGAGCAGTACTTC. This gives the protein CASSFLGASYEQYF.

The rearrangement joins TRBV11-3 to TRBJ2-7, with D tentatively TRBD2 (6 bases). Trimming shortened V by 3 bases and J by 6 bases, and 9 bases separated the two germline ends. Looked up from germline, CDR1 is SGHNT and CDR2 is YENEEA. This CDR3 has 12 amino acids. The CDR3 DNA is TGTGCCAGCAGCTTGGCCGGGGGCGAGCAGTACTTC. As protein: CASSLAGGEQYF.

This sequence joins TRBV7-6 and TRBJ1-5, with TRBD1 matching 11 bases. V lost 3 bases, J lost 4 bases, and 8 bases stayed unmatched. The CDR3 spans 17 residues. Germline CDR1 reads SGHVS; CDR2 reads FNYEAQ. CDR3 sequence reads: CASSLALGTGGNQPQHF. The CDR3 nucleotides are TGTGCCAGCAGCTTGGCCCTGGGGACAGGGGGAAATCAGCCCCAGCATTTT.

The table lists this clone with a few counts. This sequence joins TRBV11-2 and TRBJ2-1, with D tentatively TRBD2 (7 bases). Deletions cut 0 bases from V and 2 bases from J, with 14 bases between. Germline V gives CDR1 SGHAT, CDR2 FQNNGV. The CDR3 sequence is 17 residues long. CDR3 sequence: CASSLDAAGAPYNEQFF. The CDR3 DNA follows: TGTGCCAGCAGCTTAGACGCGGCGGGGGCCCCCTACAATGAGCAGTTCTTC.

This clone was found once. The chain joins TRBV9 to TRBJ2-1; 10 bases line up with TRBD1. J gave up 4 bases and V 3 bases, and 7 bases lay outside the gene matches. This CDR3 has 16 amino acids. CDR1 and CDR2 (germline): SGDLS, YYNGEE. CDR3 in amino acids: CASSARDRGLYNEQFF. CDR3 DNA sequence: TGTGCCAGCAGCGCCCGCGACAGGGGGCTGTACAATGAGCAGTTCTTC.

This clone was found a few times. V and J are TRBV5-1 and TRBJ2-7; TRBD1 matches at 8 bases. CDR3 length: 15 amino acids. J was trimmed by 4 bases and V by 3 bases; bases with no gene match: 9. From germline, CDR1 is SGHRS and CDR2 YFSETQ. CDR3 bases: TGCGCCAGCAGCTCTTCCAGGACAGGGTTTTACGAGCAGTACTTC. Its translation: CASSSSRTGFYEQYF.

The chain has TRBV6-5 and TRBJ2-7, with a tentative D call TRBD2 (5 bases). The CDR3 extends over 13 amino acids. Germline CDR1 and CDR2: MNHEY and SVGAGI. The V gene lost 0 bases and the J gene lost 7 bases, with 10 bases spanning the gap. The CDR3 bases are TGTGCCAGCAGTTACTCGACTCGGGGTGAGCAGTACTTC. This gives the protein CASSYSTRGEQYF.

The chain uses TRBV9 and TRBJ1-2; a possible D gene is TRBD1 (5 bases). The germline gives CDR1 SGDLS, CDR2 YYNGEE. The CDR3 runs 12 residues. V lost 0 bases and J lost 8, with 8 bases in between. The CDR3 nucleotides read TGTGCCAGCAGCGTAGCGGGGGAAGGCTACACCTTC. Translating it yields CASSVAGEGYTF. Looking up the rest from reference TRBV9 and TRBJ1-2 gives the full variable domain: DSGVTQTPKHLITATGQRVTLRCSPRSGDLSVYWYQQSLDQGLQFLIQYYNGEERAKGNILERFSAQQFPDLHSELNLSSLELGDSALYFCASSVAGEGYTFGSGTRLTVV.

This CDR3 is CASSLGGGVETDTQYF. CDR3 in DNA: TGTGCCAGCAGCTTAGGAGGGGGCGTCGAGACAGATACGCAGTATTTT. J is TRBJ2-3 and V is TRBV7-2, with 7 bases aligning to TRBD1. V lost 1 base, J lost 3 bases, and 7 bases stayed unmatched. The CDR3 consists of 16 residues. The germline V gene has CDR1 SGHTA and CDR2 FQGNSA.

The V gene is TRBV29-1, the J gene TRBJ2-7; a weak D match, TRBD2 (5 bases). This CDR3 region has 12 residues. Germline-derived CDR1 and CDR2 are SQVTM and ANQGSEA. V was clipped by 4 bases and J by 9 bases, with 16 bases between them. CDR3 nucleotide sequence: TGCAGCGTTGCTGGTAGCGCAGGCGGGCAGTACTTC. It is translated as CSVAGSAGGQYF.

The V and J genes are TRBV19 and TRBJ1-1; TRBD1 matches 7 bases. This CDR3 spans 13 amino acids. Per the germline V gene, CDR1 is LNHDA and CDR2 is SQIVND (reference sequence). Unmatched junction bases numbered 3, after V lost 5 bases and J lost 3 bases. The CDR3 coding sequence is TGTGCCAGTAGTGCCGACAGGGACACTGAAGCTTTCTTT. This encodes CASSADRDTEAFF.

CDR3 coding DNA: TGTGCCAGCAGCACAGGGAACTCCTACGAGCAGTACTTC. Its translation: CASSTGNSYEQYF. The gene calls are TRBV5-6 and TRBJ2-5, with a tentative D call TRBD1 (6 bases). The J call is in doubt because the DNA end fits TRBJ2-7 better. The length of the CDR3 is 13 residues. Germline values: CDR1 SGHDT, CDR2 YYEEEE.

This chain uses TRBV28 with TRBJ2-5, with 9 bases that match TRBD2. The V gene's germline CDR1 is MDHEN and CDR2 SYDVKM. Trimming at V came to 2 bases and at J to 2 bases, leaving 3 bases not matched to a gene. CDR3 size: 15 residues. CDR3 protein: CASSLSGGPQETQYF. CDR3 DNA sequence: TGTGCCAGCAGTTTAAGCGGGGGGCCTCAAGAGACCCAGTACTTC.